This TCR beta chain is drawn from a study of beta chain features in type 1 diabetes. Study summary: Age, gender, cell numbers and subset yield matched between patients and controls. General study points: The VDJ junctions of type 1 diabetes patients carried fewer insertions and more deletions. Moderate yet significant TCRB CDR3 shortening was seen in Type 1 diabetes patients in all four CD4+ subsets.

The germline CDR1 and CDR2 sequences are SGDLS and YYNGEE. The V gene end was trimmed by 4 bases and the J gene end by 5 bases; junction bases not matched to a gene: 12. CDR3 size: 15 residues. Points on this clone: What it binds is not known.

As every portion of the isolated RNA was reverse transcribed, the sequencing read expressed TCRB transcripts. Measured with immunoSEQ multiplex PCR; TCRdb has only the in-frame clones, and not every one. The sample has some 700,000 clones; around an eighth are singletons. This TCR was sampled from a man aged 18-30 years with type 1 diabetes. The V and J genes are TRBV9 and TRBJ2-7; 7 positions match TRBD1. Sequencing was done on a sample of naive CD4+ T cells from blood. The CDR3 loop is CASSPQTGLENEQYF. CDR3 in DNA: TGTGCCAGCAGCCCCCAGACAGGGCTGGAGAACGAGCAGTACTTC.